Listed below are T cell receptor beta chains from one sample, sequenced in a study of cytomegalovirus exposure and HLA in healthy donors. Repertoires were generated with immunoSEQ multiplex PCR, while TCRdb's copy carries only in-frame clones and drops some. The table lists 150,000 to 200,000 clones, 70% to 90% of them singletons, with 2% to 2.5% in the top ten. The sequenced material came from PBMCs. The receptor source for this set is a man aged 25-40 years in good health and CMV-seropositive. Both conserved end residues are part of each CDR3. The order of the fields is V gene, D gene, clone size, J gene, CDR3 DNA, CDR3 protein. D genes are given only for firm matches. Rows give clone size only sometimes, using once, few, many, or a class for an expanded clone.

V gene: TRBV27; D gene: TRBD1; clone size: .; J gene: TRBJ2-5; CDR3 DNA: TGTGCCAGCAGAAGACAGGGTGGGGAGACCCAGTACTTC; CDR3 protein: CASRRQGGETQYF
V gene: TRBV6-4; D gene: TRBD1; clone size: .; J gene: TRBJ2-1; CDR3 DNA: TGTGCCAGCAGTGACTCTAGGACAGGGTCTAATGAGCAGTTCTTC; CDR3 protein: CASSDSRTGSNEQFF
V gene: TRBV4-1; D gene: .; clone size: .; J gene: TRBJ1-2; CDR3 DNA: TGCGCCAGCAGCCAAGTCACGGGAGGGGCCAACGATGGCTACACCTTC; CDR3 protein: CASSQVTGGANDGYTF
V gene: TRBV11-2; D gene: TRBD1; clone size: .; J gene: TRBJ1-2; CDR3 DNA: TGTGCCAGCAGCTCTCACGGGACAGGCGGCTACACCTTC; CDR3 protein: CASSSHGTGGYTF
V gene: TRBV6-5; D gene: TRBD2; clone size: .; J gene: TRBJ2-2; CDR3 DNA: TGTGCCAGCAGTTTCAGGACTAGCGCGAACACCGGGGAGCTGTTTTTT; CDR3 protein: CASSFRTSANTGELFF
V gene: TRBV2; D gene: .; clone size: .; J gene: TRBJ1-6; CDR3 DNA: TGTGCCAGCAGTAACAGGGCGGAAAATTCACCCCTCCACTTT; CDR3 protein: CASSNRAENSPLHF
V gene: TRBV7-9; D gene: TRBD1; clone size: .; J gene: TRBJ1-2; CDR3 DNA: TGTGCCAGCAGCCCGGACAGGGAAGCAAATGGCTACACCTTC; CDR3 protein: CASSPDREANGYTF
V gene: TRBV14; D gene: TRBD1; clone size: .; J gene: TRBJ2-7; CDR3 DNA: TGTGCCAGCAGCCAAGGGGGGAGAGGGACAGGGGATTACGAGCAGTACTTC; CDR3 protein: CASSQGGRGTGDYEQYF
V gene: TRBV5-1; D gene: .; clone size: .; J gene: TRBJ2-5; CDR3 DNA: TGCGCCAGCAGCTTGGCACAGCTCCAAGAGACCCAGTACTTC; CDR3 protein: CASSLAQLQETQYF
V gene: TRBV9; D gene: TRBD2; clone size: .; J gene: TRBJ2-4; CDR3 DNA: TGTGCCAGCAGCGTCGGCGGGACTAGCGGCCTCAAAAACATTCAGTACTTC; CDR3 protein: CASSVGGTSGLKNIQYF
V gene: TRBV7-9; D gene: .; clone size: .; J gene: TRBJ2-3; CDR3 DNA: TGTGCCAGCAGCTTCCGGGATCCCCCCACAGATACGCAGTATTTT; CDR3 protein: CASSFRDPPTDTQYF
V gene: TRBV4-2; D gene: .; clone size: .; J gene: TRBJ2-7; CDR3 DNA: TGTGCCAGCAGCCAAGCCCGGGGGACGGCCTACGAGCAGTACTTC; CDR3 protein: CASSQARGTAYEQYF
V gene: TRBV7-7; D gene: .; clone size: .; J gene: TRBJ2-1; CDR3 DNA: TGTGCTAGCAGCTTCCAGGTCGGTTCCTACAATGAGCAGTTCTTC; CDR3 protein: CASSFQVGSYNEQFF
V gene: TRBV5-1; D gene: TRBD1; clone size: .; J gene: TRBJ1-1; CDR3 DNA: TGCGCCAGCAGCTTGGCCCGGACAGGGTCGAACACTGAAGCTTTCTTT; CDR3 protein: CASSLARTGSNTEAFF
V gene: TRBV9; D gene: TRBD1; clone size: once; J gene: TRBJ1-5; CDR3 DNA: TGTGCCAGCAGCGGACAGGGGAGCACGGGCAATCAGCCCCAGCATTTT; CDR3 protein: CASSGQGSTGNQPQHF
V gene: TRBV5-4; D gene: .; clone size: .; J gene: TRBJ2-5; CDR3 DNA: TGTGCCAGCAGCCACACCCTGGAGACCCAGTACTTC; CDR3 protein: CASSHTLETQYF
V gene: TRBV10-2; D gene: TRBD1; clone size: .; J gene: TRBJ1-6; CDR3 DNA: TGCGCCAGCAGTGAATTTGACAGGGTCTCCTATAATTCACCCCTCCACTTT; CDR3 protein: CASSEFDRVSYNSPLHF
V gene: TRBV6-6; D gene: .; clone size: .; J gene: TRBJ1-1; CDR3 DNA: TGTGCCAGCAGTTACGGCGGGGGCACTGAAGCTTTCTTT; CDR3 protein: CASSYGGGTEAFF
V gene: TRBV7-2; D gene: .; clone size: few; J gene: TRBJ2-7; CDR3 DNA: TGTGCCAGCAGCTTTTATAGCGTAGGGTCCTACGAGCAGTACTTC; CDR3 protein: CASSFYSVGSYEQYF
V gene: TRBV9; D gene: .; clone size: .; J gene: TRBJ1-2; CDR3 DNA: TGTGCCAGCAGCGTACAGGGGAGCGGCTACACCTTC; CDR3 protein: CASSVQGSGYTF
V gene: TRBV4-3; D gene: .; clone size: .; J gene: TRBJ1-2; CDR3 DNA: TGCGCCAGCAGCCAAGATCGGGGACGGGGGATAATTAACTATGGCTACACCTTC; CDR3 protein: CASSQDRGRGIINYGYTF
V gene: TRBV7-9; D gene: .; clone size: .; J gene: TRBJ2-7; CDR3 DNA: TGTGCCAGCAGCTTGGAGGGGGCGATCGACGAGCAGTACTTC; CDR3 protein: CASSLEGAIDEQYF
V gene: TRBV5-1; D gene: .; clone size: few; J gene: TRBJ2-1; CDR3 DNA: TGCGCCAGCACGTGGACGGGAAATGAGCAGTTCTTC; CDR3 protein: CASTWTGNEQFF
V gene: TRBV6-5; D gene: TRBD1; clone size: .; J gene: TRBJ2-3; CDR3 DNA: TGTGCCAGCAGTTACGACAGGGGGTCAGATACGCAGTATTTT; CDR3 protein: CASSYDRGSDTQYF
V gene: TRBV19; D gene: .; clone size: few; J gene: TRBJ1-1; CDR3 DNA: TGTGCCAGTAGTATAGTGCCGGGTTGGACTGAAGCTTTCTTT; CDR3 protein: CASSIVPGWTEAFF
V gene: TRBV12-5; D gene: TRBD1; clone size: .; J gene: TRBJ1-1; CDR3 DNA: TGTGCTAGTGGTTCCGGGACAGGGGATCTCTCAGCTTTCTTT; CDR3 protein: CASGSGTGDLSAFF
V gene: TRBV4-3; D gene: TRBD2; clone size: .; J gene: TRBJ2-7; CDR3 DNA: TGCGCCAGCAGCCAAGATCTGGGGGGGTCGTGGGAGCAGTACTTC; CDR3 protein: CASSQDLGGSWEQYF
V gene: TRBV30; D gene: TRBD1; clone size: .; J gene: TRBJ1-4; CDR3 DNA: TGTGCCTGGACCCGCTTCAGGTCCGGGACAGTAAATGAAAAACTGTTTTTT; CDR3 protein: CAWTRFRSGTVNEKLFF
V gene: TRBV27; D gene: .; clone size: once; J gene: TRBJ2-3; CDR3 DNA: TGTGCCAGCAGTGTCACAGGGTACACAGATACGCAGTATTTT; CDR3 protein: CASSVTGYTDTQYF
V gene: TRBV11-1; D gene: .; clone size: once; J gene: TRBJ2-5; CDR3 DNA: TGTGCCAGCAGCTTAAACGCAGGCCTGCAAGAGACCCAGTACTTC; CDR3 protein: CASSLNAGLQETQYF
V gene: TRBV5-1; D gene: .; clone size: .; J gene: TRBJ2-7; CDR3 DNA: TGCGCCAGCAGCTTGGCCGCTACCTACGAGCAGTACTTC; CDR3 protein: CASSLAATYEQYF
V gene: TRBV10-1; D gene: .; clone size: few; J gene: TRBJ1-6; CDR3 DNA: TGCGCCAGCAGTGCCCCCGCCGCGGGTTCACCCCTCCACTTT; CDR3 protein: CASSAPAAGSPLHF
V gene: TRBV4-2; D gene: TRBD1; clone size: .; J gene: TRBJ1-1; CDR3 DNA: TGTGCCAGCACCTCTGGCATACAGGGGGACACTGAAGCTTTCTTT; CDR3 protein: CASTSGIQGDTEAFF
V gene: TRBV7-9; D gene: .; clone size: .; J gene: TRBJ1-5; CDR3 DNA: TGTGCCAGCAGCTCAGGGGACCATCTATTCAATCAGCCCCAGCATTTT; CDR3 protein: CASSSGDHLFNQPQHF
V gene: TRBV10-3; D gene: .; clone size: once; J gene: TRBJ1-2; CDR3 DNA: TGTGCCATCCAGGGCCCTCTGGGTGGCTACACCTTC; CDR3 protein: CAIQGPLGGYTF
V gene: TRBV2; D gene: .; clone size: once; J gene: TRBJ2-5; CDR3 DNA: TGTGCCAGCAGTGATTTAGGACTAAGGGGCCGGGAGACCCAGTACTTC; CDR3 protein: CASSDLGLRGRETQYF
V gene: TRBV7-2; D gene: .; clone size: once; J gene: TRBJ1-2; CDR3 DNA: TGTGCCAGCAGTACCGGGACTAACTATGGCTACACCTTC; CDR3 protein: CASSTGTNYGYTF
V gene: TRBV7-3; D gene: TRBD1; clone size: .; J gene: TRBJ1-1; CDR3 DNA: TGTGCCAGCAGCGGGACAGGGTGGGGCACTGAAGCTTTCTTT; CDR3 protein: CASSGTGWGTEAFF
V gene: TRBV6-6; D gene: .; clone size: .; J gene: TRBJ1-3; CDR3 DNA: TGTGCCAGCACCTTACATAGGGGCTCTGGAAACACCATATATTTT; CDR3 protein: CASTLHRGSGNTIYF
V gene: TRBV14; D gene: TRBD1; clone size: .; J gene: TRBJ1-2; CDR3 DNA: TGTGCCAGCAGCCCACAGGGGGTGAGCTATGGCTACACCTTC; CDR3 protein: CASSPQGVSYGYTF
V gene: TRBV6-1; D gene: .; clone size: once; J gene: TRBJ2-3; CDR3 DNA: TGTGCCAGCAGTGAAGGAACTAGCACAGATACGCAGTATTTT; CDR3 protein: CASSEGTSTDTQYF
V gene: TRBV7-2; D gene: TRBD1; clone size: .; J gene: TRBJ2-1; CDR3 DNA: TGTGCCAGCAGCACCCACGACAGGGGGGGTGAGCAGTTCTTC; CDR3 protein: CASSTHDRGGEQFF
V gene: TRBV19; D gene: .; clone size: .; J gene: TRBJ2-5; CDR3 DNA: TGTGCCAGTAGCGGTGTAGAGACCCAGTACTTC; CDR3 protein: CASSGVETQYF
V gene: TRBV2; D gene: .; clone size: .; J gene: TRBJ1-1; CDR3 DNA: TGTGCCAGCAGTGAGGGGCGGCTTAACACTGAAGCTTTCTTT; CDR3 protein: CASSEGRLNTEAFF
V gene: TRBV19; D gene: TRBD1; clone size: few; J gene: TRBJ2-2; CDR3 DNA: TGTGCCAGTAGTGGGGGACAGGGCTTTCCGAACACCGGGGAGCTGTTTTTT; CDR3 protein: CASSGGQGFPNTGELFF
V gene: TRBV19; D gene: .; clone size: .; J gene: TRBJ2-1; CDR3 DNA: TGTGCCAGTAGTTTCCCAAGCGGTAGCCACAATGAGCAGTTCTTC; CDR3 protein: CASSFPSGSHNEQFF
V gene: TRBV13; D gene: TRBD1; clone size: .; J gene: TRBJ2-7; CDR3 DNA: TGTGCCAGCAGCTTAGCAGGGGGCGAGCAGTACTTC; CDR3 protein: CASSLAGGEQYF
V gene: TRBV7-2; D gene: TRBD1; clone size: .; J gene: TRBJ2-7; CDR3 DNA: TGTGCCAGCAGCTTAGGTTCACAGGGGCAGGGAGAGCAGTACTTC; CDR3 protein: CASSLGSQGQGEQYF
V gene: TRBV7-9; D gene: .; clone size: .; J gene: TRBJ1-1; CDR3 DNA: TGTGCCAGCAGCCCCGAGGGGGAAATGAACACTGAAGCTTTCTTT; CDR3 protein: CASSPEGEMNTEAFF
V gene: TRBV9; D gene: .; clone size: .; J gene: TRBJ2-1; CDR3 DNA: TGTGCCAGCAGCGTAGGCGATGAGCAGTTCTTC; CDR3 protein: CASSVGDEQFF
V gene: TRBV5-4; D gene: TRBD2; clone size: once; J gene: TRBJ2-3; CDR3 DNA: TGTGCCAGCAGCTCTACATGGACTAGCGGGGGTGGAACGCAGTATTTT; CDR3 protein: CASSSTWTSGGGTQYF
V gene: TRBV12-5; D gene: .; clone size: .; J gene: TRBJ1-2; CDR3 DNA: TGTGCTAGTGGTTTATTCCCATTCAGCCGGGATAATGGCTACACCTTC; CDR3 protein: CASGLFPFSRDNGYTF
V gene: TRBV28; D gene: .; clone size: .; J gene: TRBJ1-2; CDR3 DNA: TGTGCCAGCAGCTACCCGGGTAGAGGCTACACCTTC; CDR3 protein: CASSYPGRGYTF
V gene: TRBV7-9; D gene: .; clone size: .; J gene: TRBJ1-2; CDR3 DNA: TGTGCCAGCACCTCTATACTACGGGGGGAAGGCTACACCTTC; CDR3 protein: CASTSILRGEGYTF
V gene: TRBV5-4; D gene: TRBD1; clone size: .; J gene: TRBJ2-4; CDR3 DNA: TGTGCCAGCAGTCTAACCGGGACAGTCTCTAACATTCAGTACTTC; CDR3 protein: CASSLTGTVSNIQYF
V gene: TRBV7-9; D gene: TRBD2; clone size: .; J gene: TRBJ2-3; CDR3 DNA: TGTGCCAGCAGCTTATTGACTAGCGGGGTCACAGATACGCAGTATTTT; CDR3 protein: CASSLLTSGVTDTQYF
V gene: TRBV21-1; D gene: .; clone size: .; J gene: TRBJ2-7; CDR3 DNA: TGTGCCAGCAGCAAGGAGGGACGGCTCTACGAGCAGTACTTC; CDR3 protein: CASSKEGRLYEQYF
V gene: TRBV30; D gene: .; clone size: .; J gene: TRBJ1-1; CDR3 DNA: TGTGCCTGGATGACGGGAGTTGAAGCTTTCTTT; CDR3 protein: CAWMTGVEAFF
V gene: TRBV6-4; D gene: .; clone size: .; J gene: TRBJ2-3; CDR3 DNA: TGTGCCAGCAGTGAGGCGGGGTACACAGATACGCAGTATTTT; CDR3 protein: CASSEAGYTDTQYF
V gene: TRBV18; D gene: .; clone size: once; J gene: TRBJ2-4; CDR3 DNA: TGTGCCAGCTCACTCAGTACGGTGGGAGTAGGAAACATTCAGTACTTC; CDR3 protein: CASSLSTVGVGNIQYF